This TCR beta chain was sequenced during a study of T cell changes during pregnancy in multiple sclerosis. Clones were sequenced by immunoSEQ multiplex PCR, and TCRdb holds only the in-frame ones, with some missing. The sample carries about 100,000 clones, about 92% recorded once. CDR1 and CDR2 from the germline V gene are SGHRS and YFSETQ. CDR3 length equals 14 residues. Trimming left V 3 bases short and J 1 base short, with 8 bases between. The specimen was peripheral blood, collected after pregnancy. The TCR originated in a female donor with multiple sclerosis, enrolled in a pregnancy study. The rearrangement joins TRBV5-1 to TRBJ1-5; D is unclear. This CDR3 is CASSSHPSNQPQHF. The CDR3 coding sequence is TGCGCCAGCAGCTCACACCCGAGCAATCAGCCCCAGCATTTT. The whole variable domain, filled in from reference TRBV5-1 and TRBJ1-5, reads KAGVTQTPRYLIKTRGQQVTLSCSPISGHRSVSWYQQTPGQGLQFLFEYFSETQRNKGNFPGRFSGRQFSNSRSEMNVSTLELGDSALYLCASSSHPSNQPQHFGDGTRLSIL.